The clone carrying this T cell receptor beta chain was seen a handful of times. Its antigen is as yet unknown. These data belong to a study of vaccination and CD4 T cells after COVID-19. The wider study: Each enrolled participant received a two-dose regimen of either BNT162b2 or mRNA-1273 vaccine. Post-COVID draws came a median about 91 days after diagnosis (range 35 to 161).

Sequenced with the Oncomine TCR Beta short-read assay was DNA taken from cultured CD4+ T cells. TCRdb used MiXCR to reprocess the PCR reads, holding one entry per CDR3 protein. The sample has 9,000 to 15,000 distinct CDR3 sequences; approximately 47% are singletons. Described treatment: roughly 10-day PBMC culture with coronavirus spike peptide pools or control peptides (ViraFEST assay). The source is a human donor with COVID-19. Sequencing was performed on cultured CD4+ T cells from blood.

The CDR3 DNA reads TGTGCCAGCAGTTACCTAGGGGAGCAGTTCTTC. It encodes CASSYLGEQFF. The chain is built from TRBV6-5 and TRBJ2-1; D gene ambiguous. This CDR3 has 11 amino acids. Germline V CDR1 and CDR2: MNHEY, SVGAGI. The V gene lost 2 bases and the J gene lost 10 bases, with 6 bases spanning the gap.